The rows below give T cell receptor beta chains drawn from one sample of a study of T-cell reconstitution after alpha-beta-depleted transplantation in children. In TCRdb, the PCR reads were re-called with MiXCR into one record per CDR3 protein. This table holds approximately 630,000 distinct CDR3 sequences, about an eighth found once. The sequenced sample was PBMCs, obtained before TCRalphabeta/CD19-depleted stem cell transplant. These TCRs come from a girl aged 2 to 9 with congenital amegakaryocytic thrombocytopenia, due to receive a stem cell transplant. Each CDR3 is given with its conserved first and last residue. Each record gives: clone size, J gene, V gene, D gene, CDR3 DNA, CDR3 protein. A D gene is named only where the DNA matches it firmly. Clone size is not always given. Where it is, it says once, few, many or a class for expanded clones.

few TRBJ2-4 TRBV27 TRBD2 TGTGCCAGCAGTTTCGATGGGGGGGTCAAAAACATTCAGTACTTC CASSFDGGVKNIQYF
few TRBJ2-7 TRBV7-9 NA TGTGCCAGCAGCTTAGCGACGCACTACGAGCAGTACTTC CASSLATHYEQYF
few TRBJ2-5 TRBV12-3/TRBV12-4 NA TGTGCCAGCAGTTTCGGGCCTGTTAAGACCCAGTACTTC CASSFGPVKTQYF
NA TRBJ2-1 TRBV14 NA TGTGCCAGCAGCCGCGGCAGGTACTACAATGAGCAGTTCTTC CASSRGRYYNEQFF
few TRBJ2-1 TRBV12-5 TRBD1 TGTGCTAGTGGTTCGGTTCACGGGACAGGCAATTACAATGAGCAGTTCTTC CASGSVHGTGNYNEQFF
many TRBJ2-7 TRBV12-3/TRBV12-4 NA TGTGCCAGCAGTTTCCTAGGGCGGGACGAGCAGTACTTC CASSFLGRDEQYF
many TRBJ2-3 TRBV10-3 TRBD1 TGTGCCATCAGCTACAGGGGAGACACAGATACGCAGTATTTT CAISYRGDTDTQYF
few TRBJ2-3 TRBV27 TRBD2 TGTGCCAGCAGCCACACTAGCGGGGGCACAGATACGCAGTATTTT CASSHTSGGTDTQYF
many TRBJ2-1 TRBV10-2 TRBD2 TGCGCCAGCAGTGACCGAGCGGGAGTCCCCAATGAGCAGTTCTTC CASSDRAGVPNEQFF
NA TRBJ1-3 TRBV11-2 TRBD1 TGTGCCAGCAGCAGAGGGACAGACAGAAACACCATATATTTT CASSRGTDRNTIYF
many TRBJ2-3 TRBV29-1 TRBD2 TGCAGCGTCGATGGACTAGCCACTGAGAATACGCAGTATTTT CSVDGLATENTQYF
NA TRBJ2-1 TRBV7-9 NA TGTGCCAGCAGCTCGACAGACGGTAGCTCCTACAATGAGCAGTTCTTC CASSSTDGSSYNEQFF
few TRBJ2-3 TRBV7-2 NA TGTGCCAGCAGCCCTCCCGGGACTGCAGATACGCAGTATTTT CASSPPGTADTQYF
NA TRBJ1-4 TRBV20-1 NA TGCAGTGCTAAGTCCCCCGACCCAACTAATGAAAAACTGTTTTTT CSAKSPDPTNEKLFF
many TRBJ2-1 TRBV7-6 TRBD2 TGTGCCAGCAGCTTAGCTCCCGCGGGTAGCGGGATTCCCCCCTACAATGAGCAGTTCTTC CASSLAPAGSGIPPYNEQFF
few TRBJ2-3 TRBV7-8 TRBD2 TGTGCCAGCAGCTTAGGTAGCGGGAGGGCCGCGAGGACGACAGATACGCAGTATTTT CASSLGSGRAARTTDTQYF
NA TRBJ2-1 TRBV9 NA TGTGCCAGCAGCGTAGAGGTGGGAGAGCAGTTCTTC CASSVEVGEQFF
many TRBJ2-7 TRBV5-1 NA TGCGCCAGCAGCTATATGGACGGGTCCTACGAGCAGTACTTC CASSYMDGSYEQYF
many TRBJ2-3 TRBV7-2 NA TGTGCCAGCAGCTTAGGGGGACCACTAGGGTATTTT CASSLGGPLGYF
many TRBJ2-5 TRBV6-7 NA TGTGCCAGCAGTTCACCGTACCAAGAGACCCAGTACTTC CASSSPYQETQYF
many TRBJ2-7 TRBV5-1 NA TGCGCCAGCAGCTTGGTTATGATGCAGTATCCCTACGAGCAGTACTTC CASSLVMMQYPYEQYF
many TRBJ2-2 TRBV10-3 NA TGTGCCATCAGGGCGGGGATTGGCACCGGGGAGCTGTTTTTT CAIRAGIGTGELFF
NA TRBJ2-2 TRBV20-1 NA TGCAGTGCTAGACCTAGGCTCGGGGAGCTGTTTTTT CSARPRLGELFF
few TRBJ1-2 TRBV20-1 NA TGCAGTGCTAGAGTCACACGGAATGGCTACACCTTC CSARVTRNGYTF
NA TRBJ2-1 TRBV12-3/TRBV12-4 NA TGTGCCAGCACCCCCCCGGATTACAATGAGCAGTTCTTC CASTPPDYNEQFF
many TRBJ2-5 TRBV5-5 NA TGTGCCAGCAGTTTCGGGTGGGAGACCCAGTACTTC CASSFGWETQYF
NA TRBJ1-6 TRBV5-1 TRBD1 TGCGCCAGCAGCAAAGGGACAGGGCCTGGGGGTAATTCACCCCTCCACTTT CASSKGTGPGGNSPLHF
many TRBJ2-7 TRBV5-1 TRBD2 TGCGCCAGCAGCTTGCTCCGGGAGGGCCACGAGCAGTACTTC CASSLLREGHEQYF
few TRBJ2-3 TRBV4-1 TRBD2 TGCGCCAGCAGCCAAGAACGAGCGGGAGGGCCAGATACGCAGTATTTT CASSQERAGGPDTQYF
few TRBJ1-2 TRBV5-1 TRBD1 TGCGCCAGCAGCAAGGACAGGGGGGACGGCTACACCTTC CASSKDRGDGYTF
NA TRBJ1-1 TRBV5-1 TRBD1 TGCGCCAGCAGCTTAAACAGGGGAGCTGAAGCTTTCTTT CASSLNRGAEAFF
many TRBJ2-1 TRBV30 TRBD2 TGTGCCTGGTCAGCGGGAGTAGTGTGGAATGAGCAGTTCTTC CAWSAGVVWNEQFF
NA TRBJ2-1 TRBV20-1 NA TGCAGTGCGCCAAACGGCGGGCGCATTGATGAGCAGTTCTTC CSAPNGGRIDEQFF
many TRBJ2-2 TRBV4-1 NA TGCGCCAGCGAGCGCCTGAACACCGGGGAGCTGTTTTTT CASERLNTGELFF
many TRBJ2-7 TRBV29-1 NA TGCAGCGTTGTTACACGCCCGGTTAACGAGCAGTACTTC CSVVTRPVNEQYF
few TRBJ2-7 TRBV29-1 NA TGCAGCGCTACGGACAGCCCCCCCTACGAGCAGTACTTC CSATDSPPYEQYF
NA TRBJ2-4 TRBV12-3/TRBV12-4 NA TGTGCCAGCAGTTCCGGGACGCTGAAAAACATTCAGTACTTC CASSSGTLKNIQYF
NA TRBJ2-1 TRBV20-1 NA TGCAGTGCTAGAGGTCCTAAGAGCCCCTACAATGAGCAGTTCTTC CSARGPKSPYNEQFF
many TRBJ2-1 TRBV29-1 NA TGCAGCGTGGACCATTTTAGCGGCTGGGGGACCTACAATGAGCAGTTCTTC CSVDHFSGWGTYNEQFF
NA TRBJ2-3 TRBV6-1 TRBD2 TGTGCCAGCAGTGGGGCGCGGGAGGCCCTTAGCACAGATACGCAGTATTTT CASSGAREALSTDTQYF
many TRBJ2-1 TRBV24-1 NA TGTGCCACCAGTGATCAAGGGGCTTACAATGAGCAGTTCTTC CATSDQGAYNEQFF
many TRBJ2-5 TRBV20-1 NA TGCAGTGCCCAAGTAGGGGAGACCCAGTACTTC CSAQVGETQYF
many TRBJ1-1 TRBV12-3/TRBV12-4 NA TGTGCCAGCAACCTCGGGGTGGGGGGTGGAGACACTGAAGCTTTCTTT CASNLGVGGGDTEAFF
many TRBJ2-1 TRBV11-3 TRBD2 TGTGCCAGCAGCGAAACAGCGGGAGTAACGCTCCCTACATTC CASSETAGVTLPTF
NA TRBJ2-7 TRBV20-1 TRBD2 TGCAGTGCCCCGAGTCCGGGACTAGCGGCCTCCTACGAGCAGTACTTC CSAPSPGLAASYEQYF
NA TRBJ2-1 TRBV29-1 NA TGCAGCGCCCCTTGTGAGAATGAGCAGTTCTTC CSAPCENEQFF
few TRBJ2-1 TRBV5-1 NA TGCGCCAGCAGCTATTGGGACCTACGCAATGAGCAGTTCTTC CASSYWDLRNEQFF
NA TRBJ2-7 TRBV12-3/TRBV12-4 NA TGTGCCAGCAGTGGTACCGCGACAGAGGAGGATGATCAGTACTTC CASSGTATEEDDQYF
NA TRBJ2-1 TRBV11-2 NA TGTGCCAGCAGCCCCCAAGACTCTACAGTGTTCTTC CASSPQDSTVFF
many TRBJ1-2 TRBV6-2/TRBV6-3 NA TGTGCCAGCAGGCTGACTGATAACTATGGCTACACCTTC CASRLTDNYGYTF
NA TRBJ2-7 TRBV15 TRBD1 TGTGCCACAAGACAGGGATACGAGCAGTACTTC CATRQGYEQYF
many TRBJ2-1 TRBV7-9 NA TGTGCCAGCAGCCTAAAGACAGGCGGTCCGTGGTACAATGAGCAGTTCTTC CASSLKTGGPWYNEQFF
few TRBJ1-4 TRBV4-1 TRBD1 TGCGCCAGCAGCCAACCTGGGACAGGGGGACGAAAACTGTTTTTT CASSQPGTGGRKLFF
few TRBJ2-6 TRBV5-1 NA TGCGCCAGCAGGAGTGGAGATACTGGGGCCAACGTCCTGACTTTC CASRSGDTGANVLTF
NA TRBJ2-7 TRBV5-1 NA TGCGCCAGCAGCTTGGCCGAGGTTTCGACATGGGAGCAGTACTTC CASSLAEVSTWEQYF
many TRBJ2-1 TRBV25-1 NA TGTGCCAGCAGCTTGACCGATATTGCTGAGCAGTTCTTC CASSLTDIAEQFF
once TRBJ2-7 TRBV2 TRBD2 TGTGCCGTACGTGGGGGGGAAGATTACTACGAGCAGTACTTC CAVRGGEDYYEQYF
many TRBJ2-7 TRBV27 TRBD2 TGTGCCAGCAGTCGAACGACTAGCGGGAGGGCCCGGGTCTACGAGCAGTACTTC CASSRTTSGRARVYEQYF
few TRBJ1-1 TRBV3-1 NA TGTGCCAGCAGCCAGGGGAACCGCGGCACTGAAGCTTTCTTT CASSQGNRGTEAFF